This paragraph reports one TCR beta chain. The antigen remains unidentified. V lost 0 bases and J 1 base, leaving 7 bases between the germline ends. Germline V gene data show CDR1 as DFQATT and CDR2 as SNEGSKA (reference sequence). There are 13 residues in the CDR3. A quantitative 5'-RACE method, one with molecular barcodes, was used to make TCR beta libraries. TCRdb recomputed calls from the 5' RACE reads with MiXCR, one row per CDR3 protein. This sample has 130,000 or so distinct CDR3 sequences; about 15% occur once, and the top ten carry 30% to 35%. The data stem from a study of CD8 T cells in ankylosing spondylitis. Findings and limits, study-wide: Disease-linked clones displayed a CD8+ phenotype and appeared relatively rarely in peripheral blood. Reports say disease-linked clones showed up significantly more in matched ankylosing spondylitis synovial fluid. Apparently characteristic of ankylosing spondylitis blood was a TCR beta motif (roughly eight highly homologous variants).

The source of this sequence is a male donor with ankylosing spondylitis. What was sequenced was blood, either unsorted or a sorted T cell fraction (not recorded which). The chain employs TRBV20-1 and TRBJ2-7; a weak D match, TRBD1 (5 bases). The CDR3 is CSAREGRSYEQYF. The CDR3, as DNA: TGCAGTGCTAGAGAGGGGCGGTCCTACGAGCAGTACTTC.